The clone carrying this T cell receptor (beta chain) was seen only a few times. The antigen remains undetermined. This sample was taken from a study of T cells in Graves' hyperthyroidism and ophthalmopathy. Patients were excluded for uncontrolled infection, other autoimmune disease, pregnancy or lactation. Study-level points and caveats: Ophthalmopathy was told apart from stable hyperthyroidism by a 13 V-J model.

Amplified TCR beta CDR3 regions came from RNA transcripts. The HTBI primer set served for first-round RT-PCR of the TCR CDR3. TCRdb re-analysed the multiplex PCR reads in MiXCR, keeping a single row per CDR3 protein. The table lists hundreds of thousands of distinct CDR3 sequences, 20% of them singletons, with roughly 47% in the top ten. The V end was cut by 4 bases, the J end by 2 bases, with 12 bases between. This CDR3 contains 16 residues. The V gene's germline CDR1 is LGHDT and CDR2 YNNKEL (reference sequence). The TCR was taken from a man aged 35 to 55 with Graves' ophthalmopathy. Sequencing was carried out using blood. The chain couples TRBV3-1 to TRBJ2-6, with a tentative D call TRBD1 (7 bases). In nucleotides, the CDR3 is TGTGCCAGCAGCCCCCCAGGGGGGCCTGGGGCCAACGTCCTGACTTTC. It specifies CASSPPGGPGANVLTF.